This T cell receptor beta chain is from a study of T cell repertoires in cytomegalovirus infection (dated by TCRdb to the late 2010s). Broadly, across the study: The HLA type of each donor mattered for the analysis, because public TCR beta signatures pointed to carriage of CMV infection along with the matching HLA type.

TCRdb lists the instrument as Illumina HiSeq 1500. Through fastp at Q25 and MiXCR, TCRdb rebuilt clones from the public reads, retaining in-frame beta chains. A single entry per CDR3 protein holds the most common genes and DNA from its merged rows. In all, the sample holds about 530,000 distinct CDR3 sequences, and around a quarter of those were seen once. Over 10% of the sample goes to the ten largest clones. What the research found in general, with its limitations: Cumulative frequency of public TCR beta family members discriminated carriers of CMV infection plus the relevant HLA type in this cohort and an independent approximately 370-donor cohort. The ex vivo response was dominated by HLA-C-restricted CMV-specific TCR beta clonotypes, which also provided the single most frequent clonotype in two of eight donors.

On this clonotype: Its antigen is unknown. The sample holds no much larger clone one base away, and base qualities are not on file.

Sequences SGHRS (CDR1) and YFSETQ (CDR2) are obtained from the germline V gene. Trimming removed 3 bases from V and 1 base from J, leaving 13 bases between the germline ends. From cysteine to phenylalanine, the CDR3 is 15 amino acids long. Only CDR3 DNA remains: 45 bases, in frame from the first base. Specimen: PBMCs. The source of this sequence is a human donor in good health (CMV status not recorded). Some clones in this sample may be carry-over from other donors' samples. This receptor chain uses TRBV5-1 and TRBJ1-1, and TRBD1 may be the D gene, going by 5 matching bases. The DNA sequence is given as TGCGCCAGCAGCTCGAGGGGCAGGACGAACACTGAAGCTTTCTTT. Translated, this is CASSSRGRTNTEAFF.